The 28 T cell receptor beta chains reported below all come from one sample, sequenced in a study of identical twins. MiXCR was run by TCRdb on the 5' RACE reads, yielding one entry per CDR3 protein. Of approximately 630,000 distinct CDR3 sequences listed, just over 7% are singletons. This sample also belongs to another study, concerning yellow fever vaccine responses in identical twins.

The sequencing sample was made of PBMCs. These receptor sequences come from a woman younger than 35 in good health.

The chain carries TRBV5-1 and TRBJ1-1; D is perhaps TRBD1 (6 bases). This CDR3 spans 15 amino acids. Germline CDR1 SGHRS, CDR2 YFSETQ. The ends were cut back, 0 bases at V and 3 bases at J, with 12 bases in the middle. CDR3 loop: CASSLVQGTHTEAFF. In DNA, the CDR3 is TGCGCCAGCAGCTTGGTTCAGGGGACGCACACTGAAGCTTTCTTT.

V and J are TRBV6-5 and TRBJ1-2; the D is unclear. Between the trimmed V and J ends, which lost 0 bases and 7 bases, there was a span of 15 bases. This CDR3 has 15 amino acids. CDR1 is MNHEY and CDR2 is SVGAGI in the germline V gene. The CDR3 loop reads CASSYSADRLRGYTF. As DNA, the CDR3 is TGTGCCAGCAGTTACTCCGCAGACCGTCTACGTGGCTACACCTTC.

This clonotype was recorded many times. The gene calls are TRBV27 and TRBJ2-7, with D possibly being TRBD2 (5 bases). V lost 3 bases and J lost 3, with 15 bases in between. CDR1 and CDR2 from the germline V gene are MNHEY and SMNVEV (reference sequence). This CDR3 comprises 15 residues. CDR3 sequence (DNA): TGTGCCAGCAGTTTTGGTGGGAGAAGGGTCTACGAGCAGTACTTC. This translates into CASSFGGRRVYEQYF.

This clonotype was seen ten or more times. The chain combines TRBV9 with TRBJ2-7; 10 bases fit TRBD2. There are 15 residues in the CDR3. Germline V gene data show CDR1 as SGDLS and CDR2 as YYNGEE. V lost 1 base, J lost 3 bases, and 4 bases stayed unmatched. The CDR3 region is CASSVLAGVNYEQYF. CDR3 DNA sequence: TGTGCCAGCAGCGTACTAGCGGGAGTAAACTACGAGCAGTACTTC.

The chain employs TRBV10-3 and TRBJ2-3; perhaps TRBD2 as D (5 bases). V was shortened by 0 bases and J by 0 bases, with 10 bases between the two germline ends. The CDR3 loop spans 16 amino acids. The germline V gene encodes CDR1 ENHRY and CDR2 SYGVKD. CDR3 loop: CAISESSGPSTDTQYF. CDR3 coding DNA: TGTGCCATCAGTGAGTCCAGCGGCCCTAGCACAGATACGCAGTATTTT.

This clonotype was observed a few times. This chain links TRBV14 with TRBJ1-1; D might be TRBD1 (6 bases). Looked up from germline, CDR1 is SGHDN and CDR2 is FVKESK. Trimming pared 3 bases from V and 1 base from J, leaving 9 bases between. The length of the CDR3 is 14 residues. Here the CDR3 reads CASSHRGRNTEAFF. CDR3 sequence (DNA): TGTGCCAGCAGCCACAGGGGACGGAACACTGAAGCTTTCTTT.

In this sample, this clonotype turned up many times. V gene TRBV20-1 combines with J gene TRBJ2-7; D is undetermined. Germline loops: CDR1 DFQATT, CDR2 SNEGSKA (reference sequence). The CDR3 covers 11 residues. The V and J ends lost 6 bases and 3 bases respectively, with 9 bases between them. CDR3 nucleotide sequence: TGCAGTGCCGGATGGGGCTACGAGCAGTACTTC. Protein sequence: CSAGWGYEQYF.

Many counts were recorded for this clonotype. V gene TRBV5-1 combines with J gene TRBJ1-5; D ambiguous. V was cut by 0 bases and J by 0 bases, with 7 bases left in between. CDR3 length: 15 residues. Germline CDR1 reads SGHRS; CDR2 reads YFSETQ. CDR3: CASSLGDHSNQPQHF. The DNA for the CDR3 is TGCGCCAGCAGCTTGGGTGACCATAGCAATCAGCCCCAGCATTTT.

The rearrangement joins TRBV7-6 to TRBJ2-5; 10 nucleotides line up with TRBD2. Trimming at V came to 6 bases and at J to 2 bases, leaving 6 bases not matched to a gene. CDR3 size: 15 residues. CDR1 and CDR2 from the germline V gene are SGHVS and FNYEAQ. The CDR3 DNA reads as TGTGCCAGCAGACGAGGACTAGCGGCACAAGAGACCCAGTACTTC. This sequence encodes CASRRGLAAQETQYF.

The sample holds many counts of this clonotype. The V call is TRBV12-3 or TRBV12-4, the J call TRBJ1-1; D call uncertain. CDR3 length equals 12 residues. Trimming shortened V by 5 bases and J by 7 bases, and 11 bases separated the two germline ends. CDR3: CASSRSLDEAFF. The DNA for the CDR3 is TGTGCCAGCAGTAGGTCCCTAGATGAAGCTTTCTTT.

This sequence joins TRBV2 and TRBJ1-1; D is unclear. Trimming stripped 6 bases from V and 7 bases from J, with 15 bases between. This CDR3 has 13 amino acids. Germline CDR1 and CDR2: SNHLY and FYNNEI. The CDR3 nucleotides are TGTGCCAGCAGGCCCGACAAGGCGGGTGAAGCTTTCTTT. It is translated as CASRPDKAGEAFF.

This clonotype occurred many times. CDR3 protein: CASSLRRSGEQFF. The CDR3 region has the DNA TGTGCCAGCAGTCTGAGACGTTCTGGAGAGCAGTTCTTC. The V and J genes are TRBV12-3 or TRBV12-4 and TRBJ2-1; D call uncertain. CDR3 length: 13 residues. Trimming took off 5 bases at V and 10 bases at J, with 15 bases between the two ends.

This clonotype was detected only a few times. J is TRBJ2-2 and V is TRBV28; 7 bases are shared with TRBD2. The CDR3 covers 13 residues. Germline V gene data show CDR1 as MDHEN and CDR2 as SYDVKM. The CDR3 DNA follows: TGTGCTGGCGAGCGGGAGAACACCGGGGAGCTGTTTTTT. Translated: CAGERENTGELFF.

J is TRBJ2-5 and V is TRBV5-5; D gene unclear. V lost 0 bases and J 3 bases, leaving 12 bases between the germline ends. In germline, CDR1 is SGHKS, CDR2 YYEKEE (reference sequence). The CDR3 totals 15 residues. CDR3 nucleotide sequence: TGTGCCAGCAGCTTGGAGTTATGGGCAGAAGAGACCCAGTACTTC. It specifies CASSLELWAEETQYF.

V and J are TRBV29-1 and TRBJ2-7, with TRBD1 identical over 8 bases. There are 13 residues in the CDR3. Germline V gene sequence: CDR1 SQVTM, CDR2 ANQGSEA. J was trimmed by 3 bases and V by 5 bases; bases with no gene match: 6. CDR3 protein: CSVHGQGGYEQYF. The CDR3 DNA sequence: TGCAGCGTTCATGGACAGGGTGGCTACGAGCAGTACTTC.

This clonotype was observed a handful of times. The chain has TRBV15 and TRBJ2-1; 7 nucleotides line up with TRBD2. V lost 4 bases, J lost 6 bases, and 9 bases stayed unmatched. In germline, CDR1 is LNHNV, CDR2 YYDKDF (reference sequence). The CDR3 is 15 residues long. In nucleotides, the CDR3 is TGTGCCACCAGCACGGGGCGGGAGAAAGCCAATGAGCAGTTCTTC. Encoded protein: CATSTGREKANEQFF.

This clonotype was seen a few times. The V call is TRBV20-1, the J call TRBJ2-5; either TRBD1 or TRBD2 may supply D (5 bases each). This CDR3 has 15 amino acids. The germline V and J ends were trimmed by 2 bases and 5 bases, with 18 bases remaining between them. Germline V gives CDR1 DFQATT, CDR2 SNEGSKA (reference sequence). The DNA for the CDR3 is TGCAGTGCTAGACGGGGCCCAGCGAAACGTGAGACCCAGTACTTC. This encodes CSARRGPAKRETQYF.

This clonotype was counted at least ten times. V and J are TRBV28 and TRBJ1-6; D is unresolved. The CDR3 length is 15 residues. Trimming removed 2 bases from V and 8 bases from J, with 13 bases in between. Per germline, CDR1 MDHEN and CDR2 SYDVKM. For the CDR3, the DNA is TGTGCCAGCAGTTTACTACAGCTAACTGATTCACCCCTCCACTTT. Its translation: CASSLLQLTDSPLHF.

This clonotype was observed many times. The chain recombines TRBV7-8 with TRBJ2-3, with 7 bases lining up with TRBD1. The CDR3 covers 16 residues. With 5 bases clipped from V and 2 bases from J, the junction kept 10 bases outside the gene matches. Germline V gives CDR1 SGHVS, CDR2 FQNEAQ. CDR3 sequence: CASSQQGVRVTDTQYF. CDR3 DNA sequence: TGTGCCAGCAGCCAGCAGGGGGTTCGGGTCACAGATACGCAGTATTTT. Drawing the rest from reference TRBV7-8 and TRBJ2-3, the complete variable domain is GAGVSQSPRYKVAKRGQDVALRCDPISGHVSLFWYQQALGQGPEFLTYFQNEAQLDKSGLPSDRFFAERPEGSVSTLKIQRTQQEDSAVYLCASSQQGVRVTDTQYFGPGTRLTVL.

This clonotype was found many times. This chain's CDR3 is CASSQTGNQPQHF. DNA of the CDR3: TGTGCCAGCAGCCAAACAGGAAATCAGCCCCAGCATTTT. This chain links TRBV12-3 or TRBV12-4 with TRBJ1-5; D is possibly TRBD1 (5 bases). This CDR3 is 13 amino acids long. The ends were cut back, 6 bases at V and 4 bases at J, with 10 bases in the middle.

Ten or more counts support this clonotype. V and J are TRBV5-5 and TRBJ2-1; unclear D gene. The CDR3 consists of 15 residues. Germline-derived CDR1 and CDR2 are SGHKS and YYEKEE (reference sequence). The V end lost 4 bases, the J end lost 2 bases, and 13 bases lay between the germline ends. CDR3 region: CASSQEFGAYNEQFF. CDR3 coding DNA: TGTGCCAGCAGCCAGGAATTTGGCGCCTACAATGAGCAGTTCTTC.

This clonotype was observed at least ten times. The V call is TRBV6-5, the J call TRBJ2-3, with TRBD1 matching over 10 bases. This CDR3 region has 16 residues. Germline values: CDR1 MNHEY, CDR2 SVGAGI. V was pared by 0 bases and J by 4 bases, with 4 bases of the junction left unmatched. CDR3 region: CASSYSGTGASDTQYF. The CDR3, as DNA: TGTGCCAGCAGTTACTCCGGGACAGGGGCTTCAGATACGCAGTATTTT.

This clonotype was recorded once. The genes are TRBV18 and TRBJ2-3; D remains unclear. Per germline, CDR1 KGHSH and CDR2 LQKENI. The CDR3 sequence is 12 residues long. Trimming took off 4 bases at V and 4 bases at J, with 6 bases between the two ends. For the CDR3, the DNA is TGTGCCAGCTCACACTCATCAGATACGCAGTATTTT. Amino acid sequence: CASSHSSDTQYF. The full variable domain, its missing parts supplied by reference TRBV18 and TRBJ2-3, is NAGVMQNPRHLVRRRGQEARLRCSPMKGHSHVYWYRQLPEEGLKFMVYLQKENIIDESGMPKERFSAEFPKEGPSILRIQQVVRGDSAAYFCASSHSSDTQYFGPGTRLTVL.

At least ten counts were recorded for this clonotype. This chain joins TRBV7-9 and TRBJ1-1, with TRBD1 matching 8 bases. Germline CDR1 is SEHNR and CDR2 is FQNEAQ (reference sequence). The J segment lost 0 bases and the V segment lost 5 bases, leaving 5 bases of the junction unmatched. This CDR3 is 15 amino acids long. The CDR3 bases are TGTGCCAGCAGCGCAAGACAGGGGATGAACACTGAAGCTTTCTTT. Amino acid sequence: CASSARQGMNTEAFF.

The chain couples TRBV9 to TRBJ2-7; D is perhaps TRBD1 (6 bases). V was trimmed by 3 bases and J by 0 bases, leaving 13 bases between them. Germline-derived CDR1 and CDR2 are SGDLS and YYNGEE. The CDR3 extends over 15 amino acids. The CDR3 region has the DNA TGTGCCAGCAGCGAGACAACAGGGAGCTCCTACGAGCAGTACTTC. It yields the protein CASSETTGSSYEQYF.

This clonotype was detected many times. The chain is built from TRBV12-3 or TRBV12-4 and TRBJ2-1; 7 nucleotides line up with TRBD2. The length of the CDR3 is 14 residues. Trimming cost V 8 bases and J 2 bases; bases outside gene matches: 6. The CDR3 DNA sequence: TGTGCCAGCGGGGGGGTTAGCACCTACAATGAGCAGTTCTTC. Its protein product is CASGGVSTYNEQFF.

This clonotype was observed a handful of times. This chain uses TRBV6-5 with TRBJ2-7; unclear D gene. CDR1 and CDR2 (germline): MNHEY, SVGAGI. V was clipped by 2 bases and J by 5 bases, with 13 bases between them. This CDR3 comprises 14 residues. CDR3: CASSYGSEIDEQYF. The CDR3, as DNA: TGTGCCAGCAGTTACGGGTCGGAGATTGACGAGCAGTACTTC.

This clonotype has a handful of counts. The DNA for the CDR3 is TGTGCCAGCAGTGAATGGGGGGGGTCTGGCAATGAGCAGTTCTTC. Translated, it gives CASSEWGGSGNEQFF. The gene calls are TRBV25-1 and TRBJ2-1, with 7 nucleotides matching TRBD2. Trimming took 1 base from V and 6 from J; bases not matched to a gene: 6. The CDR3 has 15 amino acids. Germline assignment: CDR1 MGHDK and CDR2 SYGVNS.